The 16 T cell receptor beta chains below come from one sample, sequenced in a study of OX40 agonist ivuxolimab in advanced cancers. Generated by immunoSEQ multiplex PCR, the TCRdb table keeps only in-frame clones and is missing some. The sample yields tens of thousands of clones, about 89% seen once. The material was CD4+ or CD8+ T cells sorted from blood, obtained in a trial of the OX40 agonist ivuxolimab. The receptor set was obtained from an adult with an advanced solid tumor such as melanoma, head and neck, liver or kidney cancer.

The J gene is TRBJ2-7, the V gene TRBV2, with D perhaps matching TRBD2 (6 bases). V lost 6 bases and J 7 bases, leaving 19 bases between the germline ends. Germline V gene data show CDR1 as SNHLY and CDR2 as FYNNEI. The CDR3 covers 14 residues. The CDR3 DNA sequence: TGTGCCAGCAGATCGGGACTCCTAATGGTAGAGCAGTACTTC. Its translation is CASRSGLLMVEQYF.

The chain employs TRBV6-1 and TRBJ1-1; 11 bases agree with TRBD1. CDR1 MNHNS and CDR2 SASEGT come from the germline V gene. The CDR3 extends over 13 amino acids. The trim removed 4 bases at V and 8 bases at J, leaving 3 bases unmatched. The CDR3 nucleotides read TGTGCCAGCAGTGTCGGGACAGGGGGGGAAGCTTTCTTT. Translated, it gives CASSVGTGGEAFF.

V usage is TRBV7-2 and J usage is TRBJ2-1; 9 nucleotides agree with TRBD2. V shed 2 bases and J 6 bases; nucleotides not matched to a gene: 2. Germline V gene data show CDR1 as SGHTA and CDR2 as FQGNSA. The CDR3 contains 14 residues. In DNA, the CDR3 is TGTGCCAGCAGCTTAAGTAGCGGGAGCAATGAGCAGTTCTTC. Translated, it gives CASSLSSGSNEQFF.

Concerning this clone: A junction end diverges from the germline sequence, so it may reflect a read error. The chain carries TRBV11-2 and TRBJ2-1, with 9 bases that match TRBD2. The CDR3 length is 17 residues. Germline V gives CDR1 SGHAT, CDR2 FQNNGV. Here the CDR3 DNA reads TGTGCCGGCAGCACCTCGGGCGGGAGGGTATACTACAATGAGCAGTTCTTC. It translates to CAGSTSGGRVYYNEQFF. Drawing the rest from reference TRBV11-2 and TRBJ2-1, the complete variable domain is EAGVAQSPRYKIIEKRQSVAFWCNPISGHATLYWYQQILGQGPKLLIQFQNNGVVDDSQLPKDRFSAERLKGVDSTLKIQPAKLEDSAVYLCAGSTSGGRVYYNEQFFGPGTRLTVL.

V is TRBV5-1 and J is TRBJ1-1, with D unclear. The CDR3 spans 13 residues. The V gene lost 0 bases and the J gene lost 2 bases, with 5 bases spanning the gap. The V gene's germline CDR1 is SGHRS and CDR2 YFSETQ. The CDR3 protein is CASSLGLNTEAFF. CDR3 nucleotide sequence: TGCGCCAGCAGCTTGGGTCTCAACACTGAAGCTTTCTTT.

V usage is TRBV10-2 and J usage is TRBJ1-3, with 9 bases matching TRBD1. The CDR3 is 15 residues long. V was clipped by 4 bases and J by 3 bases; unmatched bases: 4. CDR1 and CDR2 from the germline V gene are WSHSY and SAAADI. CDR3 nucleotides: TGCGCCAGCAGTGGTCTGACAGGGGGTGGAAACACCATATATTTT. Protein: CASSGLTGGGNTIYF.

Notes on this clone: This same CDR3 is encoded by further DNA sequences in the sample. This sequence joins TRBV11-3 and TRBJ2-3, with D unclear. Germline CDR1 reads SGHNT; CDR2 reads YENEEA. The V end lost 0 bases, the J end lost 4 bases, and 5 bases lay between the germline ends. The CDR3 runs to 13 residues. CDR3 sequence reads: CASSLDPADTQYF. The CDR3, as DNA: TGTGCCAGCAGCTTAGACCCGGCAGATACGCAGTATTTT.

CDR3 region: CASSRTGHTDTQYF. CDR3 nucleotide sequence: TGTGCCAGTAGTAGGACAGGTCACACAGATACGCAGTATTTT. The V and J genes are TRBV19 and TRBJ2-3, with 7 bases that match TRBD1. The length of the CDR3 is 14 residues. Looked up from germline, CDR1 is LNHDA and CDR2 is SQIVND (reference sequence). V lost 4 bases, J lost 2 bases, and 3 bases stayed unmatched.

The rearrangement links TRBV5-1 to TRBJ1-2; D not certain. Germline-derived CDR1 and CDR2 are SGHRS and YFSETQ. V lost 4 bases and J 3 bases, leaving 16 bases between the germline ends. This CDR3 comprises 15 residues. CDR3 protein: CASSPEGTPDYGYTF. For the CDR3, the DNA is TGCGCCAGCAGCCCCGAGGGCACACCTGACTATGGCTACACCTTC.

The rearrangement joins TRBV5-1 to TRBJ2-4, with 7 bases lining up with TRBD1. V lost 1 base and J lost 6; bases outside the gene matches: 7. CDR1 is SGHRS, CDR2 YFSETQ, per germline. There are 15 residues in the CDR3. In DNA, the CDR3 is TGCGCCAGCAGCTTGCCAGCCGGGACAGTAAACATTCAGTACTTC. Encoded protein: CASSLPAGTVNIQYF.

This sequence joins TRBV2 and TRBJ2-3, with 7 bases matching TRBD2. Germline V gene lookup returns CDR1 SNHLY and CDR2 FYNNEI. The CDR3 contains 14 residues. V shed 11 bases, J shed 6 bases, and the junction held 14 bases outside the gene matches. The CDR3 is CAGRRAAGTDTQYF. The CDR3 DNA is TGTGCCGGGAGGAGAGCAGCGGGAACGGATACGCAGTATTTT.

This chain joins TRBV18 and TRBJ2-1; no definite D call. This CDR3 has 13 amino acids. V lost 5 bases and J lost 5, with 10 bases in between. Germline CDR1 KGHSH, CDR2 LQKENI. CDR3: CASSRDLDNEQFF. CDR3 in DNA: TGTGCCAGCTCAAGGGATTTGGACAATGAGCAGTTCTTC.

The chain is built from TRBV10-2 and TRBJ2-1; no clear D. This CDR3 has 11 amino acids. CDR1 WSHSY and CDR2 SAAADI come from the germline V gene. The V and J ends lost 10 bases and 2 bases respectively, with 6 bases between them. The CDR3 DNA follows: TGCGCCACCCTTACCTACAATGAGCAGTTCTTC. Translation gives CATLTYNEQFF.

The chain employs TRBV18 and TRBJ2-3, with TRBD2 matching over 11 bases. With 4 bases clipped from V and 3 bases from J, the junction kept 3 bases outside the gene matches. Per the germline V gene, CDR1 is KGHSH and CDR2 is LQKENI. There are 15 residues in the CDR3. The CDR3 DNA sequence: TGTGCCAGCTCACTGACTAGCGGGATGACAGATACGCAGTATTTT. It translates to CASSLTSGMTDTQYF.

The chain uses TRBV28 and TRBJ1-2; tentative D call: TRBD1 (6 bases). The CDR3 spans 14 residues. Germline CDR1 reads MDHEN; CDR2 reads SYDVKM. V lost 6 bases to trimming and J lost 2 bases, with 13 bases between them. Here the CDR3 DNA reads TGTGCCAGCAGACCTCACAGGGACAACTATGGCTACACCTTC. Amino acids: CASRPHRDNYGYTF.

V usage is TRBV5-1 and J usage is TRBJ2-5; 10 bases match TRBD1. Germline CDR1 is SGHRS and CDR2 is YFSETQ. Trimming removed 2 bases from V and 6 bases from J; junction bases left unmatched: 4. CDR3 length: 14 residues. CDR3 coding DNA: TGCGCCAGCAGCTTTGGGACAGGGGCGCAGACCCAGTACTTC. Amino acid sequence: CASSFGTGAQTQYF.